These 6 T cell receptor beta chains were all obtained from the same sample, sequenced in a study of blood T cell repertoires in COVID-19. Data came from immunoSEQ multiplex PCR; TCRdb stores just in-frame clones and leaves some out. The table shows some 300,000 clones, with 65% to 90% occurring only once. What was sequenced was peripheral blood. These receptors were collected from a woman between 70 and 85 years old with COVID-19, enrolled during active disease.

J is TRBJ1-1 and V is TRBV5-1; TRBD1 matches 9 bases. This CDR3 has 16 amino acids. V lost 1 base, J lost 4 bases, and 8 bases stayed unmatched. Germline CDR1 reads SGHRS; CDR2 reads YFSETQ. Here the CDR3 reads CASSLKTGGGVTEAFF. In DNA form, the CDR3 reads TGCGCCAGCAGCTTGAAGACAGGGGGAGGGGTCACTGAAGCTTTCTTT.

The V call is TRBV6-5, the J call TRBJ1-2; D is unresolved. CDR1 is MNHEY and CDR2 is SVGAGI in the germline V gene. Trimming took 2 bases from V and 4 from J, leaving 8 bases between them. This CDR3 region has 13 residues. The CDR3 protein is CASSYGGAYGYTF. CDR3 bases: TGTGCCAGCAGTTACGGCGGTGCCTATGGCTACACCTTC.

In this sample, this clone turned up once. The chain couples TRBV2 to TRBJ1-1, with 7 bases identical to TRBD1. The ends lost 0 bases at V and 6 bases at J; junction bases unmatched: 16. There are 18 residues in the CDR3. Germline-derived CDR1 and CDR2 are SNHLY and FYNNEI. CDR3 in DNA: TGTGCCAGCAGTGAAGCGCTTCTACAACAGGGGAGGTTCGCTGAAGCTTTCTTT. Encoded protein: CASSEALLQQGRFAEAFF.

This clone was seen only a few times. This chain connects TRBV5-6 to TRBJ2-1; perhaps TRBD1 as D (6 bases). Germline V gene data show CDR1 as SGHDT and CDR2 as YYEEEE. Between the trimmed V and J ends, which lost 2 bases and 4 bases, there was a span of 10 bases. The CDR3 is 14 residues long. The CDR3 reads CASSFGQIYNEQFF. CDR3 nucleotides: TGTGCCAGCAGCTTCGGACAGATTTACAATGAGCAGTTCTTC.

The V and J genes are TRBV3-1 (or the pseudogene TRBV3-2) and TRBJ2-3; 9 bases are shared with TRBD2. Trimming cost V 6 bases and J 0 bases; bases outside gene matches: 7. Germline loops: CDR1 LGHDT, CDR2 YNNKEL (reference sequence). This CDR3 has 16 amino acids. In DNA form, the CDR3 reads TGTGCCAGCAGTCTGCGTGGGACTAGCAGCACAGATACGCAGTATTTT. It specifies CASSLRGTSSTDTQYF.

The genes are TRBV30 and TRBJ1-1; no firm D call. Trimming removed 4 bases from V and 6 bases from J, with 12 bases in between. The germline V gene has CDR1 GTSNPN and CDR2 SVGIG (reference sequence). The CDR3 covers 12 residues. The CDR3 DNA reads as TGTGCCTGGACGGCGGGGAGGGCTGAAGCTTTCTTT. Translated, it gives CAWTAGRAEAFF.